Listed below are T cell receptor beta chains from one sample, sequenced in a study of CD8+ T cells in alopecia areata. Only in-frame clones appear in the TCRdb table, and some are missing; sequencing was by immunoSEQ multiplex PCR. The data hold about 220,000 clones, with under 60% observed a single time. The material sequenced was CD4+ T cells sorted from blood, taken at week 4, from a patient treated with tofacitinib. Receptors originate from a human donor with alopecia areata. CDR3s include the opening cysteine and the closing phenylalanine or tryptophan. The order of the fields is CDR3 protein, CDR3 DNA, D gene, V gene, CDR3 length, J gene, clone size. The D gene is left open where the match is weak. For some rows the clone size is stated as once, few or many, or as a class when expanded; others skip it.

CASSVAGPRTYEQYF,TGCGCCAGCAGCGTAGCGGGCCCGAGGACCTACGAGCAGTACTTC,TRBD2,TRBV5-1,15,TRBJ2-7,.
CAWSVTQGLSNQPQHF,TGTGCCTGGAGTGTCACGCAGGGGCTATCCAATCAGCCCCAGCATTTT,.,TRBV30,16,TRBJ1-5,once
CSVKTGDPLAGELFF,TGCAGCGTGAAAACAGGGGATCCCCTGGCCGGGGAGCTGTTTTTT,TRBD1,TRBV29-1,15,TRBJ2-2,.
CSPRIQETQYF,TGCAGCCCGAGAATCCAAGAGACCCAGTACTTC,.,TRBV29-1,11,TRBJ2-5,few
CASGPTGSEQYF,TGTGCCAGCGGACCGACAGGGTCCGAGCAGTACTTC,TRBD1,TRBV7-2,12,TRBJ2-7,.
CAWRRGGGVYLNSPLHF,TGTGCCTGGAGAAGGGGTGGAGGAGTCTACCTCAATTCACCCCTCCACTTT,.,TRBV30,17,TRBJ1-6,.
CATSRGEGGNEQFF,TGTGCCACCAGCAGAGGGGAGGGAGGCAATGAGCAGTTCTTC,TRBD2,TRBV15,14,TRBJ2-1,few
CASSLNFGDPIF,TGTGCCAGCAGCTTGAATTTCGGGGATCCTATATTC,.,TRBV11-2,12,TRBJ1-2,few
CASSEYRRKDTQYF,TGTGCCAGCAGTGAATACCGGAGGAAAGATACGCAGTATTTT,.,TRBV25-1,14,TRBJ2-3,.
CASSRERREQFF,TGTGCCAGCAGCCGTGAGCGGAGGGAGCAGTTCTTC,.,TRBV7-2,12,TRBJ2-1,few
CATSRVGYEQYF,TGTGCCACCAGCAGAGTCGGCTACGAGCAGTACTTC,.,TRBV15,12,TRBJ2-7,.
CAWEQTGYGYTF,TGTGCCTGGGAACAGACAGGGTATGGCTACACCTTC,TRBD1,TRBV30,12,TRBJ1-2,.
CSVSDGVGYTF,TGCAGCGTCTCGGACGGGGTCGGCTACACCTTC,.,TRBV29-1,11,TRBJ1-2,.
CASSQGDEDSQFF,TGCGCCAGCAGCCAAGGTGACGAGGACTCCCAGTTCTTC,.,TRBV4-1,13,TRBJ2-1,few
CASSLMSGSGELFF,TGTGCCAGCAGCTTAATGAGCGGCTCCGGGGAGCTGTTTTTT,.,TRBV11-2,14,TRBJ2-2,medium-sized
CASSLDEGINEQFF,TGTGCCAGCAGCTTAGATGAGGGGATCAATGAGCAGTTCTTC,.,TRBV7-9,14,TRBJ2-1,few
CASSLVANVYGYTF,TGTGCCAGCAGTTTGGTAGCGAACGTCTATGGCTACACCTTC,.,TRBV28,14,TRBJ1-2,few
CASSPDRDRQETQYF,TGTGCCAGCAGCCCCGACAGGGACAGACAAGAGACCCAGTACTTC,TRBD1,TRBV14,15,TRBJ2-5,few
CAIKESAGDNEQFF,TGTGCCATCAAGGAGTCAGCGGGGGACAATGAGCAGTTCTTC,TRBD2,TRBV10-3,14,TRBJ2-1,few
CAWSVGWGERVTGELFF,TGTGCCTGGAGTGTAGGCTGGGGAGAAAGGGTCACCGGGGAGCTGTTTTTT,.,TRBV30,17,TRBJ2-2,.
CAWSRDRGTEAFF,TGTGCCTGGAGTCGGGACAGGGGAACTGAAGCTTTCTTT,TRBD1,TRBV30,13,TRBJ1-1,few
CASTRTSGGAGGEQFF,TGTGCCAGCACCCGGACTAGCGGGGGGGCCGGCGGTGAGCAGTTCTTC,TRBD2,TRBV13,16,TRBJ2-1,once
CAGRTGVTETQYF,TGTGCCGGTCGGACAGGGGTTACAGAGACCCAGTACTTC,TRBD1,TRBV2,13,TRBJ2-5,many
CASSLKTGPYEQYF,TGTGCCAGCAGTTTAAAGACAGGGCCCTACGAGCAGTACTTC,TRBD1,TRBV27,14,TRBJ2-7,.
CASSLEAGGTDTQYF,TGTGCCAGCAGCTTAGAAGCGGGGGGCACAGATACGCAGTATTTT,TRBD2,TRBV7-2,15,TRBJ2-3,many
CASSPDSSYEQYF,TGTGCCAGCAGCCCTGACAGTTCCTACGAGCAGTACTTC,.,TRBV5-6,13,TRBJ2-7,.
CASSSTGSDGYTF,TGTGCCAGCAGTTCAACAGGGTCGGATGGCTACACCTTC,.,TRBV6-5,13,TRBJ1-2,few
CASSEWTGGVEQYF,TGTGCCAGCAGTGAATGGACAGGGGGCGTCGAGCAGTACTTC,TRBD1,TRBV25-1,14,TRBJ2-7,.
CASSLSFTEAFF,TGTGCCAGCAGCTTATCGTTCACTGAAGCTTTCTTT,.,TRBV7-9,12,TRBJ1-1,.
CSVAGGSNQPQHF,TGCAGCGTTGCGGGGGGTAGCAATCAGCCCCAGCATTTT,.,TRBV29-1,13,TRBJ1-5,.
CAWSGTGGKNTEAFF,TGTGCCTGGAGTGGGACAGGGGGGAAAAACACTGAAGCTTTCTTT,TRBD1,TRBV30,15,TRBJ1-1,.
CASSPGTVSSYEQYF,TGTGCCAGCTCACCAGGGACCGTCAGCTCCTACGAGCAGTACTTC,.,TRBV18,15,TRBJ2-7,.
CASSPGLSEAFF,TGTGCCAGCAGCCCAGGGCTTTCTGAAGCTTTCTTT,.,TRBV7-2,12,TRBJ1-1,many
CSVDIGGGYTF,TGCAGCGTTGACATTGGCGGGGGCTACACCTTC,.,TRBV29-1,11,TRBJ1-2,.
CATSKTQYLGELFF,TGTGCCACCAGCAAAACCCAATACTTGGGGGAGCTGTTTTTT,.,TRBV15,14,TRBJ2-2,.
CASSPLSGGYTF,TGTGCCAGCAGTCCCCTATCGGGTGGCTACACCTTC,.,TRBV27,12,TRBJ1-2,.
CASSFHRHTGANVLTF,TGTGCCAGCAGTTTCCACAGACACACTGGGGCCAACGTCCTGACTTTC,.,TRBV25-1,16,TRBJ2-6,.
CASSDRDGYTF,TGTGCCAGCAGTGACAGGGATGGCTACACCTTC,.,TRBV6-4,11,TRBJ1-2,.
CASRSRGDYGYTF,TGTGCCAGCAGGAGCAGGGGGGACTATGGCTACACCTTC,TRBD1,TRBV2,13,TRBJ1-2,.